Listed here are 12 T cell receptor beta chains from one sample, sequenced in a study of neurological immune-mediated disorders. One entry per CDR3 protein, called by TCRdb with MiXCR from the 5' RACE reads. This sample has roughly 39,000 distinct CDR3 sequences, with 4% to 5.5% found just once. The sample comprised CD4+ T cells from blood. These receptor sequences come from a man aged 18 to 29 in good health.

A remark on this clonotype: The DNA is left out, because the CDR3 cannot be placed on it with certainty; the CDR3 is given as TCRdb lists it. The chain combines TRBV25-1 with TRBJ2-2; no DNA check was done on the table's D call, TRBD1. Germline values: CDR1 MGHDK, CDR2 SYGVNS. The CDR3 numbers 23 amino acids, ends counted. CDR3 in amino acids: CASTGQGGSYEQYFGPGTGELFF.

The table lists this clonotype with many counts. This chain links TRBV3-1 with TRBJ2-7; 12 nucleotides agree with TRBD2. Germline trimming cut 4 bases from V and 6 bases from J; bases unmatched to any gene: 4. CDR1 and CDR2 (germline): LGHDT, YNNKEL (reference sequence). The CDR3 length is 14 residues. CDR3 sequence reads: CASSRLAGAREQYF. In DNA form, the CDR3 reads TGTGCCAGCAGCCGACTAGCGGGGGCGCGCGAGCAGTACTTC.

This clonotype was observed many times. The chain employs TRBV11-2 and TRBJ1-1; possible D gene TRBD1, 5 bases. The CDR3 sequence is 14 residues long. Trimming left V 1 base short and J 1 base short, with 7 bases between. Germline CDR1 reads SGHAT; CDR2 reads FQNNGV. The chain's CDR3 is CASSLGQPNTEAFF. The CDR3 region has the DNA TGTGCCAGCAGCTTAGGACAGCCGAACACTGAAGCTTTCTTT.

This clonotype was recorded at least ten times. The DNA for the CDR3 is TGCGCCAGCAGCGCGCGAGGGGGGAGGAACACTGAAGCTTTCTTT. The encoded protein is CASSARGGRNTEAFF. The chain joins TRBV5-1 to TRBJ1-1; possible D gene TRBD1, 6 bases. Germline values: CDR1 SGHRS, CDR2 YFSETQ. This CDR3 comprises 15 residues. Deletions cut 4 bases from V and 1 base from J, with 14 bases between.

This clonotype was counted ten times or more. The genes are TRBV6-5 and TRBJ1-3; D is possibly TRBD1 (6 bases). Trimming removed 6 bases from V and 1 base from J, with 13 bases in between. This CDR3 contains 15 residues. The germline V gene encodes CDR1 MNHEY and CDR2 SVGAGI. CDR3 residues: CASSSGTSSGNTIYF. The CDR3 DNA is TGTGCCAGCAGCAGCGGGACATCTTCTGGAAACACCATATATTTT.

This clonotype was observed at least ten times. This sequence joins TRBV6-6 and TRBJ2-3; D is perhaps TRBD1 or TRBD2 (5 bases each). With 6 bases removed from V and 0 bases from J, the gap between germline ends came to 13 bases. The germline CDR1 and CDR2 sequences are MNHNY and SVGAGI (reference sequence). This CDR3 has 15 amino acids. Here the CDR3 reads CASRYGTPSTDTQYF. CDR3 nucleotide sequence: TGTGCCAGCAGGTATGGGACGCCGAGCACAGATACGCAGTATTTT.

This clonotype was seen repeatedly, ten times or more. The V and J genes are TRBV10-1 and TRBJ2-1; D gene uncertain. Germline CDR1 WNHNN, CDR2 SYGVQD (reference sequence). V lost 2 bases and J lost 8, with 16 bases in between. The CDR3 runs to 15 residues. CDR3 in amino acids: CASSEAAGNKDEQFF. DNA for the CDR3: TGCGCCAGCAGTGAGGCGGCAGGTAACAAAGATGAGCAGTTCTTC.

This clonotype was counted at least ten times. V gene TRBV6-5 combines with J gene TRBJ1-3; 8 positions agree with TRBD1. CDR1 and CDR2 (germline): MNHEY, SVGAGI. The CDR3 has 14 residues. V was clipped by 6 bases and J by 2 bases; unmatched bases: 3. As DNA, the CDR3 is TGTGCCAGCAGCCAGGACAGGGCTGGAAACACCATATATTTT. This translates into CASSQDRAGNTIYF.

This clonotype was observed at least ten times. The chain combines TRBV3-1 with TRBJ2-7; the D gene is possibly TRBD1 (6 bases). This CDR3 has 16 residues. V shed 3 bases and J shed 0 bases, with 15 bases lying between them. The germline gives CDR1 LGHDT, CDR2 YNNKEL (reference sequence). The CDR3 bases are TGTGCCAGCAGCCAGACGGGACATATGAGCTCCTACGAGCAGTACTTC. Protein sequence: CASSQTGHMSSYEQYF.

In this sample, this clonotype turned up many times. CDR3 sequence (DNA): TGTGCCAGCAGACCACTAGCGGGGGATGAGCAGTTCTTC. It yields the protein CASRPLAGDEQFF. The chain couples TRBV6-2 or TRBV6-3 to TRBJ2-1; 11 bases fit TRBD2. CDR3 size: 13 residues. V lost 6 bases, J lost 8 bases, and 3 bases stayed unmatched. Germline lookup yields CDR1 MNHEY and CDR2 SVGEGT.

The sample holds many counts of this clonotype. This chain connects TRBV20-1 to TRBJ2-7; D tentatively fits TRBD1 or TRBD2 (5 bases each). CDR1 is DFQATT, CDR2 SNEGSKA, per germline (reference sequence). CDR3 size: 16 residues. With 0 bases removed from V and 2 bases from J, the gap between germline ends came to 17 bases. For the CDR3, the DNA is TGCAGTGCTAGAGAGGGGGTATTTGCGGGTCCCTACGAGCAGTACTTC. As protein: CSAREGVFAGPYEQYF.

This clonotype occurred many times. This chain links TRBV7-2 with TRBJ1-2; D not resolved. V was shortened by 8 bases and J by 7 bases, with 14 bases between the two germline ends. The CDR3 is 12 residues long. Germline V gives CDR1 SGHTA, CDR2 FQGNSA. The CDR3 here is CASGPPFGGYTF. The CDR3 bases are TGTGCCAGCGGGCCTCCCTTCGGTGGCTACACCTTC.